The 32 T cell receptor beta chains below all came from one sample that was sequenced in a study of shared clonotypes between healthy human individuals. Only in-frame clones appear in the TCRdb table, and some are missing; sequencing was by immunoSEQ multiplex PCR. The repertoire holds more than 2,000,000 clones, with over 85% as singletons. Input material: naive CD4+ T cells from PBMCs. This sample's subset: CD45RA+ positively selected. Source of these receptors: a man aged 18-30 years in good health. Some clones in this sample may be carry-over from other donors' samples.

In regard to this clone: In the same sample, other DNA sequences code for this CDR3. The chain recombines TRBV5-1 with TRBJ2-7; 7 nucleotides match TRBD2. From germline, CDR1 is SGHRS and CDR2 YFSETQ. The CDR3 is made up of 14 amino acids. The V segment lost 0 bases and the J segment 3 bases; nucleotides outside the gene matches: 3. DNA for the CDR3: TGCGCCAGCAGCTTGGGGACGGGAGGCTACGAGCAGTACTTC. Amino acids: CASSLGTGGYEQYF.

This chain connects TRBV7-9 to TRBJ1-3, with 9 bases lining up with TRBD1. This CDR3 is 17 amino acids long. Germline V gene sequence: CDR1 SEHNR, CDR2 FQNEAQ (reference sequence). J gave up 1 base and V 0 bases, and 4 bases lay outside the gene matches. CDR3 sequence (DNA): TGTGCCAGCAGCTTAGCCGTGGACAGGGGTTCTGGAAACACCATATATTTT. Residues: CASSLAVDRGSGNTIYF.

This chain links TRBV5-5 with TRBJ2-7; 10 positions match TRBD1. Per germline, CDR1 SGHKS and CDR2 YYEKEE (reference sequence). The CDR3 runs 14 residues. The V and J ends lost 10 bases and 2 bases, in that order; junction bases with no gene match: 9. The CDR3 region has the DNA TGTGCCTCTACTCCCGGGACAGGGGCCTACGAGCAGTACTTC. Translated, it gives CASTPGTGAYEQYF.

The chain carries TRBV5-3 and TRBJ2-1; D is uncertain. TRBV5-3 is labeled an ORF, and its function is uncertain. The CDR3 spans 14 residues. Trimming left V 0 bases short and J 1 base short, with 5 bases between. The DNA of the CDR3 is TGTGCCAGAAGCTTGGACCGGTCCTACAATGAGCAGTTCTTC. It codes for CARSLDRSYNEQFF.

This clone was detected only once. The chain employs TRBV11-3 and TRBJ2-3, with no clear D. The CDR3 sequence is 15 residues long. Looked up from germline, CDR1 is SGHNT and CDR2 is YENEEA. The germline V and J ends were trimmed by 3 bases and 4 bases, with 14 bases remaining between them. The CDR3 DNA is TGTGCCAGCAGCTTGCGCTGGGGTCGCGCAGATACGCAGTATTTT. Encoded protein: CASSLRWGRADTQYF.

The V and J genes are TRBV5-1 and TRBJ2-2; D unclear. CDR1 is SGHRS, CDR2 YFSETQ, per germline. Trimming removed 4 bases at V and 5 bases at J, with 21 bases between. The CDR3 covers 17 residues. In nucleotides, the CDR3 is TGCGCCAGCAGCCCAAGGTTCAGGCCGGGCCCGACCGGGGAGCTGTTTTTT. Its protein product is CASSPRFRPGPTGELFF.

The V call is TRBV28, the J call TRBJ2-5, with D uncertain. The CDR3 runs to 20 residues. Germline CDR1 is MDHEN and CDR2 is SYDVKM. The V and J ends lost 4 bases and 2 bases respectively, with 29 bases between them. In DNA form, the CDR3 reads TGTGCCAGCAGTTCCTCCTGGGGTAGCTTACTTCTTGTGGGGCAAGAGACCCAGTACTTC. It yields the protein CASSSSWGSLLLVGQETQYF.

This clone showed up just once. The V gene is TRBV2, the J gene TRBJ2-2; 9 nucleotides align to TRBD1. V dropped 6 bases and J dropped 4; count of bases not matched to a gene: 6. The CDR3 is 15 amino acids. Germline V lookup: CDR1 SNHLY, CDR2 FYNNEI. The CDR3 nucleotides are TGTGCCAGCAGACCGACAGGGGGAAGCACCGGGGAGCTGTTTTTT. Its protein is CASRPTGGSTGELFF.

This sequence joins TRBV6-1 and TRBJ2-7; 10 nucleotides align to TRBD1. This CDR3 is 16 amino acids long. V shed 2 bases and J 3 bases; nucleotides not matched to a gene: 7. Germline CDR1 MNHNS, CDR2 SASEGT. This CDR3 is CASSEFRDRGIYEQYF. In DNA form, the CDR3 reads TGTGCCAGCAGTGAATTCCGGGACAGGGGCATCTACGAGCAGTACTTC.

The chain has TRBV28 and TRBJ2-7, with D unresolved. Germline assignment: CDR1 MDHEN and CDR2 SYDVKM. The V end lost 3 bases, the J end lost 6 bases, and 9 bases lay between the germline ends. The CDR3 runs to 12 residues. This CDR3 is CASSFSLAEQYF. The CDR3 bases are TGTGCCAGCAGTTTCTCCTTAGCCGAGCAGTACTTC. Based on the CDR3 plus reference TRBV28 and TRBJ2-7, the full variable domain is DVKVTQSSRYLVKRTGEKVFLECVQDMDHENMFWYRQDPGLGLRLIYFSYDVKMKEKGDIPEGYSVSREKKERFSLILESASTNQTSMYLCASSFSLAEQYFGPGTRLTVT.

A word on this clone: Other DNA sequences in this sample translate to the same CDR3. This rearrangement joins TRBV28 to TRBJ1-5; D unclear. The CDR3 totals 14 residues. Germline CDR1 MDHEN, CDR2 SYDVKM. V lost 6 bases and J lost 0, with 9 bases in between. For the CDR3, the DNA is TGTGCCAGCAGCCCTGGAAGTAGCAATCAGCCCCAGCATTTT. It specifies CASSPGSSNQPQHF.

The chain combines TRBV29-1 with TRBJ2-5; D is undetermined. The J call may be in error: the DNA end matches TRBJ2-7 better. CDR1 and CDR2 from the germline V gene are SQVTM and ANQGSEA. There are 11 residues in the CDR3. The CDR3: CSVGTSYEQYF. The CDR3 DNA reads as TGCAGCGTTGGGACCTCATACGAGCAGTACTTC.

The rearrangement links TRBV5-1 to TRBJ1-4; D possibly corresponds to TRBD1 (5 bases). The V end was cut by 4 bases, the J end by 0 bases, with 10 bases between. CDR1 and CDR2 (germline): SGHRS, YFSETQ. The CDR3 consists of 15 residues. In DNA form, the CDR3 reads TGCGCCAGCAGCCGGACAATTGCAACTAATGAAAAACTGTTTTTT. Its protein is CASSRTIATNEKLFF.

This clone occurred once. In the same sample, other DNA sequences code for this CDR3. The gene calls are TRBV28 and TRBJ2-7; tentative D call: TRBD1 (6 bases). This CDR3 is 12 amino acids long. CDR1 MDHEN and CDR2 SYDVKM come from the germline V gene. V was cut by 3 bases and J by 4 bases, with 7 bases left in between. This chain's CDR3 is CASSFRGYEQYF. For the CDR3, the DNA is TGTGCCAGCAGTTTTAGGGGGTACGAGCAGTACTTC.

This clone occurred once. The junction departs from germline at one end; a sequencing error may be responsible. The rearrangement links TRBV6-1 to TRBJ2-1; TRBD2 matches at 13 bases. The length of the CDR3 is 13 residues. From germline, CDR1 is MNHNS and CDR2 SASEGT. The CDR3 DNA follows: TGTGCCAGCAGCCCTTGGACTAGCGGGAGTACGATCTTC. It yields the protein CASSPWTSGSTIF.

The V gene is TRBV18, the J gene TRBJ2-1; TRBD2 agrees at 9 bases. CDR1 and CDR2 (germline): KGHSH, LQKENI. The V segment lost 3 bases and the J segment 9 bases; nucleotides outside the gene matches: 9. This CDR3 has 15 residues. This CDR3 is CASSPTSGGVVEQFF. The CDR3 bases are TGTGCCAGCTCACCGACTAGCGGAGGGGTCGTTGAGCAGTTCTTC.

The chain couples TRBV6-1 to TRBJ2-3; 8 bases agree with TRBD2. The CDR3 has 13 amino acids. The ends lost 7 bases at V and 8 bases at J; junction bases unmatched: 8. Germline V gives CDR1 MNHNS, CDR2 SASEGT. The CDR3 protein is CASKVSGIATQYF. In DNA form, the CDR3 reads TGTGCCAGCAAAGTTAGCGGGATCGCTACGCAGTATTTT.

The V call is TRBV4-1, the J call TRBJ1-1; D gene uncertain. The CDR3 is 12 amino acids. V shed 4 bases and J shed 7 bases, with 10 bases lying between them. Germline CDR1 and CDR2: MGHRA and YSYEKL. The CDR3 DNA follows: TGCGCCAGCAGCCCTGGGCGGCGTGAAGCTTTCTTT. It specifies CASSPGRREAFF.

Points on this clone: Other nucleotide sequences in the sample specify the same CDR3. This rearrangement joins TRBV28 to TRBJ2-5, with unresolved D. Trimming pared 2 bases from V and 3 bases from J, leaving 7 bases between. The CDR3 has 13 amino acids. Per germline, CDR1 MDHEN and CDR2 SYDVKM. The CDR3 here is CASSLGRKETQYF. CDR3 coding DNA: TGTGCCAGCAGTTTAGGCAGAAAAGAGACCCAGTACTTC.

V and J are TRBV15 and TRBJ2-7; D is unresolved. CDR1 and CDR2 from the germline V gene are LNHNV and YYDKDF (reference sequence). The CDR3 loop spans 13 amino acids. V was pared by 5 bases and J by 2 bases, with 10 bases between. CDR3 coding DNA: TGTGCCACCAGCTCCCCCGATGCCTACGAGCAGTACTTC. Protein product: CATSSPDAYEQYF.

This chain's CDR3 is CASSVVDSPYEQYF. Here the CDR3 DNA reads TGTGCCAGCAGCGTGGTCGATTCCCCCTACGAGCAGTACTTC. V gene TRBV9 combines with J gene TRBJ2-7, with D unresolved. Germline values: CDR1 SGDLS, CDR2 YYNGEE. The CDR3 loop spans 14 amino acids. Trimming pared 2 bases from V and 2 bases from J, leaving 11 bases between.

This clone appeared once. In DNA, the CDR3 is TGTGCCAGCAGCTTGGCCCGTAGCGGGAGGGCCCAAGAGACCCAGTACTTC. This sequence encodes CASSLARSGRAQETQYF. The genes are TRBV5-4 and TRBJ2-5; 11 bases map to TRBD2. The CDR3 length is 17 residues. Germline V CDR1 and CDR2: SGHNT, YYREEE (reference sequence). Unmatched junction bases numbered 5, after V lost 0 bases and J lost 1 base. Full variable domain (outside the CDR3, taken from reference TRBV5-4 and TRBJ2-5): ETGVTQSPTHLIKTRGQQVTLRCSSQSGHNTVSWYQQALGQGPQFIFQYYREEENGRGNFPPRFSGLQFPNYSSELNVNALELDDSALYLCASSLARSGRAQETQYFGPGTRLLVL.

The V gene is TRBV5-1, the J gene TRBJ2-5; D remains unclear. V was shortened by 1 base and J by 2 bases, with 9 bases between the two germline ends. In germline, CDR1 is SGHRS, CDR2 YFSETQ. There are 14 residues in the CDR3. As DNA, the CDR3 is TGCGCCAGCAGCTTGATGCCCGATCAAGAGACCCAGTACTTC. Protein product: CASSLMPDQETQYF.

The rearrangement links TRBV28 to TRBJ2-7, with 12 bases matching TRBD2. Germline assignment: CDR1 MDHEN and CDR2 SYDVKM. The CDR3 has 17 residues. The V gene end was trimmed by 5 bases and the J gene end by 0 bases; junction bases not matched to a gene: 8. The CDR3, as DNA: TGTGCCAGCAGTCTAGCGGGAGGGCCGGGGAACTCCTACGAGCAGTACTTC. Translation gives CASSLAGGPGNSYEQYF.

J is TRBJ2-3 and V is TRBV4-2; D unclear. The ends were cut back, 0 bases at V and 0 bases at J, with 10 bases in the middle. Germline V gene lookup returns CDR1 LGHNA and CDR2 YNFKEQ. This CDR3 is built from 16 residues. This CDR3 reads CASSQEGPTSTDTQYF. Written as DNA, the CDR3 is TGTGCCAGCAGCCAAGAAGGCCCGACTAGCACAGATACGCAGTATTTT.

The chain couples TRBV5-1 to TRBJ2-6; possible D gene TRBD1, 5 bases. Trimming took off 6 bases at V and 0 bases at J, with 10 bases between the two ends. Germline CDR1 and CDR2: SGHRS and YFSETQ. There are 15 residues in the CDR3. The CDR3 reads CASNAGNSGANVLTF. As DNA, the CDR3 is TGCGCCAGCAACGCAGGGAACTCTGGGGCCAACGTCCTGACTTTC.

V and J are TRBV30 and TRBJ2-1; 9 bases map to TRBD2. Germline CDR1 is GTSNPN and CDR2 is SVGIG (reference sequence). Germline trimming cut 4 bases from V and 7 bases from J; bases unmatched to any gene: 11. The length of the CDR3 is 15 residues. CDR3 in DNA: TGTGCCTGGATCCCCCGCCTAGCGGGAAGAAATGAGCAGTTCTTC. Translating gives CAWIPRLAGRNEQFF.

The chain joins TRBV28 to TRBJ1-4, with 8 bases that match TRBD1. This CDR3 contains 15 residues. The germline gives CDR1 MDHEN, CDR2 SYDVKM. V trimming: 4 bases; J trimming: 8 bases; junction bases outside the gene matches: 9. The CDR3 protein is CASSSAGGAREKLFF. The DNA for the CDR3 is TGTGCCAGCAGTTCCGCAGGGGGCGCGAGAGAAAAACTGTTTTTT. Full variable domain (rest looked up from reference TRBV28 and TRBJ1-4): DVKVTQSSRYLVKRTGEKVFLECVQDMDHENMFWYRQDPGLGLRLIYFSYDVKMKEKGDIPEGYSVSREKKERFSLILESASTNQTSMYLCASSSAGGAREKLFFGSGTQLSVL.

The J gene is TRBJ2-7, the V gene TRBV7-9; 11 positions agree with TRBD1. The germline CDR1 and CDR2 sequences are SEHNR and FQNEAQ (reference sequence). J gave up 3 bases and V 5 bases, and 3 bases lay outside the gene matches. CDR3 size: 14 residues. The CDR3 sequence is CASSPGQGDYEQYF. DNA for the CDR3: TGTGCCAGCAGCCCGGGACAGGGGGACTACGAGCAGTACTTC.

The CDR3 region is CASSLGLALTGELFF. As DNA, the CDR3 is TGCGCCAGCAGCTTGGGACTAGCATTGACCGGGGAGCTGTTTTTT. The rearrangement uses TRBV5-1 and TRBJ2-2; TRBD2 agrees at 7 bases. Germline CDR1 is SGHRS and CDR2 is YFSETQ. The CDR3 totals 15 residues. V was clipped by 0 bases and J by 5 bases; unmatched bases: 4.

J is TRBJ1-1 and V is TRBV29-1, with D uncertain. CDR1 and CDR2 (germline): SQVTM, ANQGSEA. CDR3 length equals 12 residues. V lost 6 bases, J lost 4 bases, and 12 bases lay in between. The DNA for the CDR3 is TGCAGCGTACATTCGGGTTCCACTGAAGCTTTCTTT. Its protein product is CSVHSGSTEAFF.

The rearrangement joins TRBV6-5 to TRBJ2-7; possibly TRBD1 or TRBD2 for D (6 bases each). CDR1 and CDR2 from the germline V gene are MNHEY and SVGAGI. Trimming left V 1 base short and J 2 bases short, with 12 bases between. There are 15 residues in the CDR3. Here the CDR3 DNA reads TGTGCCAGCAGTTACTTTTCGGGGGCTACCTACGAGCAGTACTTC. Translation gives CASSYFSGATYEQYF.